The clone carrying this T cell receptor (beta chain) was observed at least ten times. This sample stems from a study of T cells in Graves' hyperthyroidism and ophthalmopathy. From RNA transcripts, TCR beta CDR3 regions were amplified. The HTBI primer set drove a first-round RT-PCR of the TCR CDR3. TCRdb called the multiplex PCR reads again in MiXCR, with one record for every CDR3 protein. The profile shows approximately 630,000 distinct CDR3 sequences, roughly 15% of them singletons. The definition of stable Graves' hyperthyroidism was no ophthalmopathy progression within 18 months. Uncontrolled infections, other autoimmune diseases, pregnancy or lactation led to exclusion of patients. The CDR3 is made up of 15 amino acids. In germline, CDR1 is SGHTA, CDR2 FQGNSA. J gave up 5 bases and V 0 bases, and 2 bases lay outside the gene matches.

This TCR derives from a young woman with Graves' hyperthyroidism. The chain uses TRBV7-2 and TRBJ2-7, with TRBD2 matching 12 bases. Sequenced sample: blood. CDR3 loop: CASSLAPSGRDEQYF. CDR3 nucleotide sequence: TGTGCCAGCAGCTTAGCCCCTAGCGGGAGGGACGAGCAGTACTTC.